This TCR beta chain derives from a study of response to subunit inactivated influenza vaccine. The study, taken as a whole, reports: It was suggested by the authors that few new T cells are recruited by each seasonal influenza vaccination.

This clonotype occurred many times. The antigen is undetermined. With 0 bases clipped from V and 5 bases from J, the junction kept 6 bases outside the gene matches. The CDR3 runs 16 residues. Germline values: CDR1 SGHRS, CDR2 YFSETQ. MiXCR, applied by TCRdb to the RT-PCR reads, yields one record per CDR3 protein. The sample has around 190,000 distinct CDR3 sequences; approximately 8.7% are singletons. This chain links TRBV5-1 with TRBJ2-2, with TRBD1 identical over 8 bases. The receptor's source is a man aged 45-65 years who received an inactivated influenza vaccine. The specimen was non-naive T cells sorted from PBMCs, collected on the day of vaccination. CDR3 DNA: TGCGCCAGCAGCTTGGTGACAGGGGTCGGAACCGGGGAGCTGTTTTTT. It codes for CASSLVTGVGTGELFF.